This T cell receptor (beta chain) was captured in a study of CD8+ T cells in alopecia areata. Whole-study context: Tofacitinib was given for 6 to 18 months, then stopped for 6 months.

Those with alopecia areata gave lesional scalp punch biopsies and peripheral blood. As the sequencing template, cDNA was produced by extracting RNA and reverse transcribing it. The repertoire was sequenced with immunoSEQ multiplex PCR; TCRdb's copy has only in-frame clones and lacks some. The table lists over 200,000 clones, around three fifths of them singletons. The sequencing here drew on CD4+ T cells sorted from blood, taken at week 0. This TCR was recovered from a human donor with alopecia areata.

In DNA, the CDR3 is TGTGCCAGCACCAGAGATTATGGCTACACCTTC. Translation gives CASTRDYGYTF. This rearrangement joins TRBV7-2 to TRBJ1-2; no firm D call. The V end lost 7 bases, the J end lost 5 bases, and 8 bases lay between the germline ends. CDR3 length equals 11 residues. Germline values: CDR1 SGHTA, CDR2 FQGNSA.